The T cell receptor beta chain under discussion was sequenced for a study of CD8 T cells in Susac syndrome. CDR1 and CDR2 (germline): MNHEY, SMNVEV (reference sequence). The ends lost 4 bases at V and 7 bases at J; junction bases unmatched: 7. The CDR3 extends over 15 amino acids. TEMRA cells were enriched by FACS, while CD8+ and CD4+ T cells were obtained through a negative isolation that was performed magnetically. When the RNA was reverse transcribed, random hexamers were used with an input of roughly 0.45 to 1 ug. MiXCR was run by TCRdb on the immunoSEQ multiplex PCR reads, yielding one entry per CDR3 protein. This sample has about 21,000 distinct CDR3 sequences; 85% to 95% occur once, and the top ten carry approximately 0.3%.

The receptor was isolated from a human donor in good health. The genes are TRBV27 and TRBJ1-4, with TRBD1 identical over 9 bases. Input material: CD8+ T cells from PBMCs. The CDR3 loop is CASSSRDRVGEKLFF. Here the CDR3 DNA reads TGTGCCAGCAGTTCCCGGGACAGGGTGGGTGAAAAACTGTTTTTT. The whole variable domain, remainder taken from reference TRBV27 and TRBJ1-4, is EAQVTQNPRYLITVTGKKLTVTCSQNMNHEYMSWYRQDPGLGLRQIYYSMNVEVTDKGDVPEGYKVSRKEKRNFPLILESPSPNQTSLYFCASSSRDRVGEKLFFGSGTQLSVL.